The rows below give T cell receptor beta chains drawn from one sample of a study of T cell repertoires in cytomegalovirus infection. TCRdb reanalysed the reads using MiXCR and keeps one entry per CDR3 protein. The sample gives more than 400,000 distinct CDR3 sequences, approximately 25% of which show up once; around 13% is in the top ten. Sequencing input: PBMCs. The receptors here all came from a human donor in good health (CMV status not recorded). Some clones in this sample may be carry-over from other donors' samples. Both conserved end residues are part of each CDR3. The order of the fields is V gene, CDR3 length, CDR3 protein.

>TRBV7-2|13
CASSLGGRSEAFF
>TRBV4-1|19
CASSQDEASLNDIRETQYF
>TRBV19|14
CASSIADSYNEQFF
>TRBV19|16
CASNKYPGEPYNEQFF
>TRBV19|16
CASSMPSGLAYNEQFF
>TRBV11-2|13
CASSAGTLYGYTF
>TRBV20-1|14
CSARGGFGGTEAFF
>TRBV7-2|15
CASSWDGVRGETQYF
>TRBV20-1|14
CSGVSGTNTDTQYF
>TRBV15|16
CATSRDRLAGANEQFF
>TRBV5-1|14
CASSYGQGQRGYTF
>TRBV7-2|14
CASSLGQTPHGYTF
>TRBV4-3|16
CASSQDSKRANNEQFF
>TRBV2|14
CASRLLAGVNEQFF
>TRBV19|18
CASSMGTGTPSMNTEAFF
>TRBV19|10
CASGDYGYTF
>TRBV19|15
CASSKQTGVTYEQYF
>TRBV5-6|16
CASSLGGTSGTREQFF
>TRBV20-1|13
CSAQTGDKKPQHF
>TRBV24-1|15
CATSDGAGTVYGYTF
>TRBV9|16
CASSAYGTSEHNEQFF
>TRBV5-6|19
CASRYGLAGGPTSYNEQFF
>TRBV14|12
CASSQDQETQYF
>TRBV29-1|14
CSALAGHSYNEQFF
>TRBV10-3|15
CAIRKGYNGNSPLHF
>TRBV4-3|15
CASSQGLAPSDTQYF
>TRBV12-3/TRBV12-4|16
CASRALAGGPGKTQYF
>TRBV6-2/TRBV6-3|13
CASRWTAQETQYF
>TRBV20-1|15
CSAIQGAPDNSPLHF
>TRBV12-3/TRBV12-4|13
CASKGWGDNEQYF
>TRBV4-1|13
CASRLDLGQPQHF
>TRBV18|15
CASSLQQGAGYEQYF
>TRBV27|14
CASSYLARQETQYF
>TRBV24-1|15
CATSDYGLAGGTQYF
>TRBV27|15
CASSLVRSLNTEAFF
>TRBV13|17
CASSGTTSVGSYNEQFF
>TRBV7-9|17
CASSPILTTSGSNEQFF
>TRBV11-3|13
CASSLEGYSEAFF
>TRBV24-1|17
CATSDSRTGTVTDTQYF
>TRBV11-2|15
CASTPDGTRAYGYTF
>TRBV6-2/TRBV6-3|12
CASSQGGKRSYF
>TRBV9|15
CASSVVSGSWNEQFF
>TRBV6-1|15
CASSELAGGYNEQFF
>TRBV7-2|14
CASSSTHRSEKLFF
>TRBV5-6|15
CASSLADRDVTEAFF
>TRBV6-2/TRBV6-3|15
CASRVGGSSTGELFF
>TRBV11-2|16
CASSYRQDIKGETQYF
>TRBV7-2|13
CASRVGGNTEAFF
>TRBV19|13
CASSITEESPLHF
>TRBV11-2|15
CASSLLLSGTYEQYF
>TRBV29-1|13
CSVLQGRDQPQHF
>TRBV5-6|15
CASSLVGRGGETQYF
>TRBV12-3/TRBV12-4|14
CASSLGTTNSPLHF